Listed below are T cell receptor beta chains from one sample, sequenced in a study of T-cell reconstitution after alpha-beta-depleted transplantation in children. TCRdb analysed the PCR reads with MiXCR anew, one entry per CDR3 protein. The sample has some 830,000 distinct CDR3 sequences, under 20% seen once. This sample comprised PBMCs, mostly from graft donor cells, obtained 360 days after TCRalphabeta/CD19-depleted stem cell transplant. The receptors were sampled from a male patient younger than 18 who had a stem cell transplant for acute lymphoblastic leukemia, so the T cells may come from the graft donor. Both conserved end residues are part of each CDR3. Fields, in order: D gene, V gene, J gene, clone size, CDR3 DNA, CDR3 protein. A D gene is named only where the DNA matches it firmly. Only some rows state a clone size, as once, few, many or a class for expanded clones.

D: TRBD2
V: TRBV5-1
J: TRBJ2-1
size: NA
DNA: TGCGCCAGCAGCTTGGCGGCAAACGGGAGGTACAATGAGCAGTTCTTC
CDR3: CASSLAANGRYNEQFF

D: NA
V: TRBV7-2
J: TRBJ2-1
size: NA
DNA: TGTGCCAGCAGCTTAACCCTACTAGCTTCGGAGCAGTTCTTC
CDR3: CASSLTLLASEQFF

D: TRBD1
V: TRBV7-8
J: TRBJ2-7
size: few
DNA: TGTGCCAGCAGCTTAGGCGTACAGGGGTGGGGAGCCGAGCAGTACTTC
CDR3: CASSLGVQGWGAEQYF

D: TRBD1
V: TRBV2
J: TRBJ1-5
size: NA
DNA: TGTGCCAGCACCTCGGACAGGTCGGATCAGCCCCAGCATTTT
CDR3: CASTSDRSDQPQHF

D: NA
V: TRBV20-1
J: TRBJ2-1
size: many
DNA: TGCAGTGGAAGAGCCGGAGGATCCTACAATGAGCAGTTCTTC
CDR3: CSGRAGGSYNEQFF

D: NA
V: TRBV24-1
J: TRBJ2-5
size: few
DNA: TGTGCCACCAGTGACTCGCCCCCACTCCAAGAGACCCAGTACTTC
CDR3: CATSDSPPLQETQYF

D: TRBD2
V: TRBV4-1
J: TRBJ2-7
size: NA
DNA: TGCGCCAGCAGCCAAGATCGGACTAGCGGGAGTTCCTACGAGCAGTACTTC
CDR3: CASSQDRTSGSSYEQYF

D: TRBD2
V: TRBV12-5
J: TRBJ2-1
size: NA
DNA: TGTGCTAGTAGGAGACGTAGCGGGAGGTCGGATTACAATGAGCAGTTCTTC
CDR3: CASRRRSGRSDYNEQFF

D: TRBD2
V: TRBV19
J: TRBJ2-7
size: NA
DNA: TGTGCCAGTAGTTCCCGTCCCGGGGGGTACTACGAGCAGTACTTC
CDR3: CASSSRPGGYYEQYF

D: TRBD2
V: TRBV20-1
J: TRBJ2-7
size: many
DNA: TGCAGTGCTAGGGCTAGCGGTTCCTACGAGCAGTACTTC
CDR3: CSARASGSYEQYF

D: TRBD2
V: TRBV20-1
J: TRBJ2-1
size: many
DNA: TGCAGTGCAACCCTAGCGGGAGCCTACAATGAGCAGTTCTTC
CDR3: CSATLAGAYNEQFF